Below, 18 T cell receptor beta chains from the same sample are listed, as sequenced in a study of human T cells and chemical hapten exposure. Sample time point: patch test 1, 2 weeks after DPC sensitization. Treatment denoted: therapeutic diphenylcyclopropenone sensitization with weekly scalp DPC. TCRdb re-analysed the RACE reads in MiXCR, keeping a single row per CDR3 protein. The sample records 100,000 or so distinct CDR3 sequences, roughly 10% being singletons. The sequences come from whole blood, collected in connection with sensitization to the hapten diphenylcyclopropenone (DPC). The receptors come from a man aged 35 to 55 with alopecia areata. Some clones in this sample may be carry-over from other donors' samples.

The V and J genes are TRBV20-1 and TRBJ2-7; 10 bases agree with TRBD1. V lost 3 bases to trimming and J lost 4 bases; unmatched junction nucleotides: 9. Germline V gene lookup returns CDR1 DFQATT and CDR2 SNEGSKA (reference sequence). The CDR3 contains 15 residues. The CDR3 sequence is CSASLWTGGNYEQYF. The CDR3 nucleotides read TGCAGTGCTAGTCTGTGGACAGGGGGTAATTACGAGCAGTACTTC.

This clonotype was observed many times. This sequence joins TRBV12-3 or TRBV12-4 and TRBJ1-6; the D is unclear. The CDR3 length is 15 residues. With 5 bases removed from V and 0 bases from J, the gap between germline ends came to 8 bases. For the CDR3, the DNA is TGTGCCAGCAGTGAGGCGAGCTCCTATAATTCACCCCTCCACTTT. Translation: CASSEASSYNSPLHF.

The rearrangement links TRBV27 to TRBJ2-1; the match to TRBD2 covers 13 bases. The CDR3 is made up of 16 amino acids. J lost 8 bases, V lost 8 bases, and 12 bases had no gene match. Germline values: CDR1 MNHEY, CDR2 SMNVEV (reference sequence). The CDR3 spells CASGPLTSGRKDEQFF. For the CDR3, the DNA is TGTGCCAGCGGGCCACTGACTAGCGGGAGGAAGGATGAGCAGTTCTTC.

This clonotype was seen repeatedly, ten times or more. V and J are TRBV12-3 or TRBV12-4 and TRBJ2-7; D is ambiguous. The V gene lost 3 bases and the J gene lost 0 bases, with 9 bases spanning the gap. The CDR3 sequence is 14 residues long. CDR3 sequence reads: CASSFGQSSYEQYF. CDR3 in DNA: TGTGCCAGCAGTTTTGGTCAAAGCTCCTACGAGCAGTACTTC.

The chain has TRBV28 and TRBJ2-3; 8 nucleotides align to TRBD2. CDR3 size: 16 residues. With V trimmed by 2 bases and J by 8 bases, 12 bases remained unmatched. Germline CDR1 MDHEN, CDR2 SYDVKM. CDR3 protein: CASSLGIELSGGTQYF. The CDR3 bases are TGTGCCAGCAGTTTAGGCATCGAGCTAAGCGGGGGTACGCAGTATTTT.

This clonotype has just a few counts. The rearrangement uses TRBV7-9 and TRBJ2-3, with 10 nucleotides matching TRBD1. There are 17 residues in the CDR3. Germline values: CDR1 SEHNR, CDR2 FQNEAQ (reference sequence). The trim removed 2 bases at V and 4 bases at J, leaving 9 bases unmatched. The CDR3 DNA follows: TGTGCCAGCAGCTTATTGCGGGACAGGGGATCTTCAGATACGCAGTATTTT. The encoded protein is CASSLLRDRGSSDTQYF.

Ten or more counts support this clonotype. This sequence joins TRBV28 and TRBJ1-6; D call uncertain. The CDR3 extends over 14 amino acids. Trimming removed 3 bases at V and 4 bases at J, with 7 bases between. Per the germline V gene, CDR1 is MDHEN and CDR2 is SYDVKM. The CDR3, as DNA: TGTGCCAGCAGTTTCGGCCTTTATAATTCACCCCTCCACTTT. Its protein is CASSFGLYNSPLHF.

This clonotype was seen a few times. This chain connects TRBV4-1 to TRBJ2-7; TRBD1 aligns across 9 bases. In germline, CDR1 is MGHRA, CDR2 YSYEKL. The V gene end was trimmed by 1 base and the J gene end by 4 bases; junction bases not matched to a gene: 5. This CDR3 is 15 amino acids long. As DNA, the CDR3 is TGCGCCAGCAGCCAAGGGACAGGGGAAAGATACGAGCAGTACGTC. Encoded protein: CASSQGTGERYEQYV.

This sequence joins TRBV18 and TRBJ2-6; 12 bases agree with TRBD1. The CDR3 has 18 residues. Trimming removed 5 bases from V and 3 bases from J; junction bases left unmatched: 8. From germline, CDR1 is KGHSH and CDR2 LQKENI. The CDR3 nucleotides read TGTGCCAGCTCAACCAGAGGGACAGGGGGCATTGGGGCCAACGTCCTGACTTTC. Translating gives CASSTRGTGGIGANVLTF.

This clonotype was seen a few times. This chain joins TRBV28 and TRBJ2-6, with TRBD1 matching 7 bases. After removal of 3 bases from V and 1 base from J, the junction contained 9 bases not matched to a gene. Per germline, CDR1 MDHEN and CDR2 SYDVKM. This CDR3 region has 18 residues. The CDR3 is CASSLLRDRVSGANVLTF. The CDR3 region has the DNA TGTGCCAGCAGTTTGCTCCGAGACAGGGTTTCTGGGGCCAACGTCCTGACTTTC. Looking up the rest from reference TRBV28 and TRBJ2-6 gives the full variable domain: DVKVTQSSRYLVKRTGEKVFLECVQDMDHENMFWYRQDPGLGLRLIYFSYDVKMKEKGDIPEGYSVSREKKERFSLILESASTNQTSMYLCASSLLRDRVSGANVLTFGAGSRLTVL.

This clonotype was detected a few times. The DNA of the CDR3 is TGCGCCAGCAGCTTGGAATTCCTGCGGAACAATGAGCAGTTCTTC. This codes for CASSLEFLRNNEQFF. The genes are TRBV5-1 and TRBJ2-1; D uncertain. The V gene lost 0 bases and the J gene lost 5 bases, with 12 bases spanning the gap. The CDR3 extends over 15 amino acids. From germline, CDR1 is SGHRS and CDR2 YFSETQ.

This clonotype has a handful of counts. V is TRBV6-2 or TRBV6-3 and J is TRBJ2-2, with 7 bases identical to TRBD2. V lost 5 bases to trimming and J lost 5 bases; unmatched junction nucleotides: 8. This CDR3 spans 15 amino acids. Germline CDR1 reads MNHEY; CDR2 reads SVGEGT. The CDR3 loop reads CASSHGGAGTGELFF. The CDR3 DNA reads as TGTGCCAGCAGTCACGGGGGAGCGGGAACCGGGGAGCTGTTTTTT.

The V call is TRBV10-3, the J call TRBJ2-7; possibly TRBD2 for D (6 bases). The CDR3 extends over 13 amino acids. Germline V CDR1 and CDR2: ENHRY, SYGVKD. V was pared by 6 bases and J by 4 bases, with 13 bases between. CDR3 sequence (DNA): TGTGCCATCAGGACGGGACTGGGGTACGAGCAGTACTTC. It is translated as CAIRTGLGYEQYF.

In its sample, this clonotype was seen many times. The chain employs TRBV7-8 and TRBJ1-4; perhaps TRBD1 as D (5 bases). The V gene's germline CDR1 is SGHVS and CDR2 FQNEAQ. V lost 3 bases, J lost 3 bases, and 14 bases lay in between. The CDR3 consists of 16 residues. CDR3 DNA: TGTGCCAGCAGCTTCCGGGAAGCGGGGGCTAATGAAAAACTGTTTTTT. This codes for CASSFREAGANEKLFF. The variable domain in full, with the rest retrieved from reference TRBV7-8 and TRBJ1-4, is GAGVSQSPRYKVAKRGQDVALRCDPISGHVSLFWYQQALGQGPEFLTYFQNEAQLDKSGLPSDRFFAERPEGSVSTLKIQRTQQEDSAVYLCASSFREAGANEKLFFGSGTQLSVL.

This clonotype has a handful of counts. This rearrangement joins TRBV12-3 or TRBV12-4 to TRBJ2-6; the match to TRBD2 covers 9 bases. This CDR3 region has 17 residues. Trimming cost V 5 bases and J 1 base; bases outside gene matches: 6. CDR3: CASSTGLAASGANVLTF. As DNA, the CDR3 is TGTGCCAGCAGTACGGGACTAGCAGCGTCTGGGGCCAACGTCCTGACTTTC.

The rearrangement uses TRBV24-1 and TRBJ2-6; D not certain. This CDR3 is built from 16 residues. The V gene's germline CDR1 is KGHDR and CDR2 SFDVKD. Trimming shortened V by 4 bases and J by 2 bases, and 11 bases separated the two germline ends. The CDR3 nucleotides read TGTGCCACCAGTGACTCAGCCCTACCTGGGGCCAACGTCCTGACTTTC. As protein: CATSDSALPGANVLTF.

This clonotype has a handful of counts. V gene TRBV27 combines with J gene TRBJ1-2; unclear D gene. CDR1 MNHEY and CDR2 SMNVEV come from the germline V gene (reference sequence). The CDR3 sequence is 13 residues long. V lost 6 bases, J lost 4 bases, and 12 bases lay in between. CDR3 bases: TGTGCCAGCAGCCCCGACAACTTCTATGGCTACACCTTC. It specifies CASSPDNFYGYTF.

The chain has TRBV20-1 and TRBJ2-7, with 14 bases identical to TRBD2. Germline CDR1 and CDR2: DFQATT and SNEGSKA (reference sequence). The CDR3 length is 16 residues. V shed 4 bases, J shed 7 bases, and the junction held 12 bases outside the gene matches. The CDR3 sequence: CSAIGLAGGPSREQYF. CDR3 coding DNA: TGCAGTGCTATCGGACTAGCGGGAGGTCCCTCCCGTGAGCAGTACTTC.